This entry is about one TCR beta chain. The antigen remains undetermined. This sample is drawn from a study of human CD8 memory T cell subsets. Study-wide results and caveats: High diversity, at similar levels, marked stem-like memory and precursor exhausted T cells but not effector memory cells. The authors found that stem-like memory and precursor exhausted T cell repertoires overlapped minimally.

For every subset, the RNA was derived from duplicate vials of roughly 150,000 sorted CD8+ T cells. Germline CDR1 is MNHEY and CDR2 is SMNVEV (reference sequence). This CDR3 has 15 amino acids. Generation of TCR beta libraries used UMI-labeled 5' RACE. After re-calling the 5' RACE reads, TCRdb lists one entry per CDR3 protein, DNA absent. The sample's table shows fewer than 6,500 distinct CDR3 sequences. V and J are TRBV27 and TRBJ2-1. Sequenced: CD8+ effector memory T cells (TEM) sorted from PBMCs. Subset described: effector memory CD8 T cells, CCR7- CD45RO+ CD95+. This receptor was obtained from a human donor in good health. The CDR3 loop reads CASSLSSTLYNEQFF.